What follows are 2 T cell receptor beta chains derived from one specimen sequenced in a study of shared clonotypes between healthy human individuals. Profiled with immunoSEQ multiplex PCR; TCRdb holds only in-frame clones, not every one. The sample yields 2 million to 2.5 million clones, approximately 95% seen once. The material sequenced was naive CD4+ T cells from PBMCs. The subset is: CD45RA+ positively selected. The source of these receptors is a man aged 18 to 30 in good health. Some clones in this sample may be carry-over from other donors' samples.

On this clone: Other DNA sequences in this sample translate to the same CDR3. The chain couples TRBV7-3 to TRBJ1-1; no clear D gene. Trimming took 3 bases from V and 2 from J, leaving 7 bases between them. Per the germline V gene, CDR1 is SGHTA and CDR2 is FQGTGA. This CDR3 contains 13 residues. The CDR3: CASSFTGNTEAFF. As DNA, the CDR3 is TGTGCCAGCAGCTTTACGGGTAACACTGAAGCTTTCTTT.

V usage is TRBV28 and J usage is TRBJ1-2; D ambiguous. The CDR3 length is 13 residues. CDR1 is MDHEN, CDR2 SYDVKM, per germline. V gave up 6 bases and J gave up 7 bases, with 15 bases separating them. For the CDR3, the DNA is TGTGCCAGCAGCCTTGACCGGTTAAGTGGCTACACCTTC. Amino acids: CASSLDRLSGYTF.